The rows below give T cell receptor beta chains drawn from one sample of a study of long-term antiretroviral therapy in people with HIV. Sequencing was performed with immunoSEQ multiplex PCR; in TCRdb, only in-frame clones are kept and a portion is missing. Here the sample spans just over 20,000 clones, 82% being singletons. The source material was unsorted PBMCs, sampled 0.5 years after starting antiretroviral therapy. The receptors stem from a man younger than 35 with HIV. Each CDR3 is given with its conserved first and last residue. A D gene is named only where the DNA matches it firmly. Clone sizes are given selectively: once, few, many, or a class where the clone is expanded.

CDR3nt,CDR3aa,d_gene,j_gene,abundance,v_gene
TGTGCCAGCAGCCCCGAGTTTAATCAGCCCCAGCATTTT,CASSPEFNQPQHF,-,TRBJ1-5,-,TRBV11-2
TGTGCCAACAGACAGGGGAGCACAGATACGCAGTATTTT,CANRQGSTDTQYF,TRBD1,TRBJ2-3,-,TRBV10-3
TGCGCCAGCAGCTCTCAGGGAACTAATGAAAAACTGTTTTTT,CASSSQGTNEKLFF,-,TRBJ1-4,-,TRBV5-1
TGTGCCAGCAGCCTGGTCCCCGCAGATACGCAGTATTTT,CASSLVPADTQYF,-,TRBJ2-3,-,TRBV14
TGTGCCAGCAAAGGTGACAGGGCTATCAAAAACACTGAAGCTTTCTTT,CASKGDRAIKNTEAFF,TRBD1,TRBJ1-1,-,TRBV27
TGCAGCGTATGGACAGGGGTCACCTACGAGCAGTACTTC,CSVWTGVTYEQYF,TRBD1,TRBJ2-7,-,TRBV29-1
TGTGCCAGCAGCCCTAGAGGGCAGCTAGCCAAAAACATTCAGTACTTC,CASSPRGQLAKNIQYF,-,TRBJ2-4,-,TRBV7-2
TGTGCCTGGAGTGTTGGACAGGGCTACGAGCAGTACTTC,CAWSVGQGYEQYF,TRBD1,TRBJ2-7,-,TRBV30
TGCGCCAGCAGCCAAGGACTCTCATCCAGCACAGATACGCAGTATTTT,CASSQGLSSSTDTQYF,-,TRBJ2-3,medium-sized,TRBV4-1
TGTGCCACCGACTCTAGCGGGGGGAACACCGGGGAGCTGTTTTTT,CATDSSGGNTGELFF,TRBD2,TRBJ2-2,few,TRBV19
TGTGCCAGGAGGGAGCAGTACTTC,CARREQYF,-,TRBJ2-7,-,TRBV6-5
TGTGCCAGCAGCTTAGTCATATTCCGGGACAGGGGGCCGAACACTGAAGCTTTCTTT,CASSLVIFRDRGPNTEAFF,TRBD1,TRBJ1-1,-,TRBV7-8
TGTGCCAGCAAGCTCGGCCCGAACACTGAAGCTTTCTTT,CASKLGPNTEAFF,-,TRBJ1-1,-,TRBV6-1
TGTGCCAGCACCCTCGGGACGGGATCCTACGAGCAGTACTTC,CASTLGTGSYEQYF,-,TRBJ2-7,-,TRBV6-5
TGTGCCAGCGCTGACCCGGGACAGCACTATGGCTACACCTTC,CASADPGQHYGYTF,TRBD1,TRBJ1-2,large,TRBV27
TGTGCCAGCAGTTTAGGGGGACAGGGGCGAGAGACCCAGTACTTC,CASSLGGQGRETQYF,TRBD1,TRBJ2-5,-,TRBV28
TGTGCCATAGGACTAGCGGGAGGGCCGGATCTGGAGCAGTACTTC,CAIGLAGGPDLEQYF,TRBD2,TRBJ2-7,once,TRBV6-1
TGTGCCAGCAGCTTAGCGACCGGGGAGCTGTTTTTT,CASSLATGELFF,-,TRBJ2-2,-,TRBV7-9
TGCGCCAGCAGCCAAGCTAAGACAGCGGGGGCTGAAGCTTTCTTT,CASSQAKTAGAEAFF,-,TRBJ1-1,-,TRBV4-1
TGTGCCAGCGGGGACGTCCAGAGCTCCTACAATGAGCAGTTCTTC,CASGDVQSSYNEQFF,-,TRBJ2-1,-,TRBV27
TGTGCCAGCAGCTTAGAGGACAGGGGACTCCAGACTTACAATGAGCAGTTCTTC,CASSLEDRGLQTYNEQFF,TRBD1,TRBJ2-1,-,TRBV7-9
TGTGCCAGCAGTTTACCCGGGGTTAGCGGGTTGAATGAGCAGTTCTTC,CASSLPGVSGLNEQFF,TRBD2,TRBJ2-1,-,TRBV27
TGTGCCAGCGGAACAGTTAACACTGAAGCTTTCTTT,CASGTVNTEAFF,-,TRBJ1-1,-,TRBV9
TGTGCCAGCAGTTACTCGAGGAGAGACTATGGCTACACCTTC,CASSYSRRDYGYTF,-,TRBJ1-2,once,TRBV6-5
TGTGCCAGCAGCTCAAGGACAGGGGCATCCGGCGAGCAGTACTTC,CASSSRTGASGEQYF,TRBD1,TRBJ2-7,-,TRBV5-6
TGTGCCAGCAGCCCCGAGGGGGGATACGAGCAGTACTTC,CASSPEGGYEQYF,-,TRBJ2-7,-,TRBV7-3
TGTGCCAGTAGTATGTACCAGGGGAGAGGTCAGCCCCAGCATTTT,CASSMYQGRGQPQHF,-,TRBJ1-5,-,TRBV19
TGTGCCAGCAGTTTAATGATGGGGAACTATGGCTACACCTTC,CASSLMMGNYGYTF,-,TRBJ1-2,-,TRBV28
TGTGCCAGTTGGACGGGTAGCTCCTACGAGCAGTACTTC,CASWTGSSYEQYF,-,TRBJ2-7,few,TRBV27
TGTGCCAGCAGCTTGGGCCAGAAGAACACTGAAGCTTTCTTT,CASSLGQKNTEAFF,-,TRBJ1-1,-,TRBV5-6
TGTGCCAGCAGCACTGGCGGGTCCTCCTACAATGAGCAGTTCTTC,CASSTGGSSYNEQFF,-,TRBJ2-1,once,TRBV27
TGTGCCATCAGCCTCGACAGGGCCTACTATGGCTACACCTTC,CAISLDRAYYGYTF,TRBD1,TRBJ1-2,-,TRBV10-3
TGCGCCAGCAGCTTGGATACCATAGCGGGACTAGCGGGGGCCTCCTACGAGCAGTACTTC,CASSLDTIAGLAGASYEQYF,TRBD2,TRBJ2-7,once,TRBV5-1
TGTGCCAGCAGCACAACAGGGGGCTTAGGCTACACCTTC,CASSTTGGLGYTF,TRBD1,TRBJ1-2,-,TRBV7-2
TGTGCCAGCAGCTTTTCCGGGAACTATGGCTACACCTTC,CASSFSGNYGYTF,-,TRBJ1-2,-,TRBV7-6
TGTGCCAGCTCACTACAGGGCCGGCGAAATCAGCCCCAGCATTTT,CASSLQGRRNQPQHF,-,TRBJ1-5,-,TRBV18
TGCGCCAGCAGCTTGTTCACTAGCGGGAGGGGATATGGAGAGACCCAGTACTTC,CASSLFTSGRGYGETQYF,TRBD2,TRBJ2-5,-,TRBV5-1
TGTGCCACCCGTCCAAGCAATCAGCCCCAGCATTTT,CATRPSNQPQHF,-,TRBJ1-5,-,TRBV19
TGTGCCAGCAGCGCACAGGTACCGCAGTACTTC,CASSAQVPQYF,-,TRBJ2-7,once,TRBV7-9
TGTGCCAGCAGCCTCCGGCTTACGCGGTCTGGGGCCAACGTCCTGACTTTC,CASSLRLTRSGANVLTF,-,TRBJ2-6,few,TRBV7-6
TGTGCCAGCAGCCCGGCGATGGGCGAGCAGTACTTC,CASSPAMGEQYF,-,TRBJ2-7,-,TRBV9
TGTGCCAGCAGCTTCGCCGGACAGGTCTCTGGAAACACCATATATTTT,CASSFAGQVSGNTIYF,TRBD1,TRBJ1-3,-,TRBV7-6